These T cell receptor beta chains were read from a single sample in a study of CD8 T cells in ankylosing spondylitis. Each CDR3 protein is one row after TCRdb ran MiXCR on the 5' RACE reads. The sample records more than 500,000 distinct CDR3 sequences, approximately 5.3% being singletons. The sample taken for sequencing was blood, either unsorted or a sorted T cell fraction (not recorded which). Receptor source: a male donor with ankylosing spondylitis. The CDR3 runs from the conserved cysteine through the conserved F or W. Each record gives: V gene, J gene, D gene, CDR3 length, CDR3 protein. D genes are given only for firm matches.

TRBV5-6	TRBJ2-2	-	14	CASSSGGGTGELFF
TRBV7-2	TRBJ1-1	-	13	CASSRHLNTEAFF
TRBV12-3/TRBV12-4	TRBJ1-5	-	14	CASSPGRTDQPQHF
TRBV20-1	TRBJ2-3	TRBD2	14	CSASSGRASDTQYF
TRBV6-4	TRBJ2-1	TRBD2	15	CASSLGTSGRAVPFF
TRBV6-2/TRBV6-3	TRBJ1-5	-	16	CASSIPGHQRGQPQHF
TRBV29-1	TRBJ2-1	TRBD2	15	CSGEGLASTYNEQFF
TRBV7-2	TRBJ2-7	-	14	CASSRETGSHEQYF
TRBV2	TRBJ1-2	-	13	CASDRTAYYGYTF
TRBV4-2	TRBJ2-1	TRBD2	17	CASSQRPGLAGVDEQFF
TRBV7-2	TRBJ1-6	-	15	CASSPPGHRGVALHF
TRBV29-1	TRBJ2-5	TRBD1	12	CSVTGVEETQYF
TRBV20-1	TRBJ2-3	-	15	CSARTIPTSTDTQYF
TRBV4-2	TRBJ2-2	-	14	CASSHDRHTGELFF
TRBV4-2	TRBJ2-3	TRBD2	16	CASVLSLASSTDTQYF
TRBV5-8	TRBJ1-1	-	17	CASSLILGRRGETEAFF
TRBV20-1	TRBJ2-7	-	12	CSAAKGDYEQYF